This T cell receptor beta chain was recorded in a study of blood T cell repertoires in COVID-19. Study background: There were acute and convalescent COVID-19 samples, and they came from the United States, Italy and Spain. From T cells, B-cell-depleted T cells, or PBMCs came the material, which was cDNA or gDNA.

Germline V gives CDR1 SGHAT, CDR2 FQNNGV. V trimming: 2 bases; J trimming: 3 bases; junction bases outside the gene matches: 10. The CDR3 runs to 17 residues. Authors' data handling: The authors estimated nucleated cell counts from reference gene primer amplification. Profiled with immunoSEQ multiplex PCR; TCRdb holds only in-frame clones, not every one. V and J calls and clone size are those listed in that table; D and trimming were worked out from the DNA. The repertoire includes roughly 28,000 clones, roughly 73% of them detected once, and 6% to 8% sits in the top ten. Sample: peripheral blood. The gene calls are TRBV11-2 and TRBJ2-1; 7 bases agree with TRBD2. This TCR was recovered from a woman between 65 and 79 years old with active or convalescent COVID-19. As DNA, the CDR3 is TGTGCCAGCAGCTTAAACCCCTCGGCTAGCGGCTACAATGAGCAGTTCTTC. The encoded protein is CASSLNPSASGYNEQFF.